The 30 T cell receptor beta chains reported below all come from one sample, sequenced in a study of human T cells and chemical hapten exposure. TCRdb recomputed calls from the RACE reads with MiXCR, one row per CDR3 protein. This sample carries approximately 50,000 distinct CDR3 sequences, roughly 12% of them seen once, and the ten largest clones take under 5%. Time point: pre-sensitization, week 0. Specified treatment: therapeutic diphenylcyclopropenone sensitization with weekly scalp DPC. The source was whole blood, collected in connection with sensitization to the hapten diphenylcyclopropenone (DPC). The receptors stem from a woman in her thirties or forties with alopecia areata. Some clones in this sample may be carry-over from other donors' samples.

This clonotype was recorded only once. V and J are TRBV9 and TRBJ2-3; 10 bases line up with TRBD2. V shed 2 bases, J shed 5 bases, and the junction held 5 bases outside the gene matches. Looked up from germline, CDR1 is SGDLS and CDR2 is YYNGEE. The length of the CDR3 is 15 residues. The CDR3 spells CASSVSGGALDTQYF. As DNA, the CDR3 is TGTGCCAGCAGCGTGAGCGGGGGGGCCTTAGATACGCAGTATTTT.

This clonotype appeared a few times. The chain is built from TRBV3-1 and TRBJ1-1; tentative D call: TRBD1 (5 bases). The length of the CDR3 is 13 residues. Trimming cost V 6 bases and J 5 bases, with 13 bases left between them. The germline V gene encodes CDR1 LGHDT and CDR2 YNNKEL (reference sequence). CDR3 in amino acids: CASRRGVQTEAFF. The CDR3 region has the DNA TGTGCCAGCAGACGGGGGGTTCAAACTGAAGCTTTCTTT.

This clonotype was detected many times. The chain uses TRBV5-6 and TRBJ2-5; possibly TRBD2 for D (5 bases). Germline CDR1 reads SGHDT; CDR2 reads YYEEEE. The length of the CDR3 is 15 residues. V lost 6 bases to trimming and J lost 0 bases, with 15 bases between them. CDR3 sequence: CASIGRGWYQETQYF. The CDR3 DNA reads as TGTGCCAGCATCGGGCGAGGGTGGTACCAAGAGACCCAGTACTTC.

The V gene is TRBV9, the J gene TRBJ2-2; no firm D call. CDR1 and CDR2 (germline): SGDLS, YYNGEE. This CDR3 contains 13 residues. V lost 0 bases and J lost 7, with 7 bases in between. CDR3 bases: TGTGCCAGCAGCGTAGCGAAGGGCGGGGAGCTGTTTTTT. This sequence encodes CASSVAKGGELFF.

This clonotype was observed a single time. The chain combines TRBV15 with TRBJ1-1; D is ambiguous. The CDR3 spans 15 residues. The V end lost 4 bases, the J end lost 5 bases, and 17 bases lay between the germline ends. Germline CDR1 is LNHNV and CDR2 is YYDKDF (reference sequence). CDR3 sequence (DNA): TGTGCCACCAGCAATCCGGGCGGCCGGAGTACTGAAGCTTTCTTT. It encodes CATSNPGGRSTEAFF.

This clonotype appeared many times. This chain links TRBV27 with TRBJ2-1; D unclear. The germline gives CDR1 MNHEY, CDR2 SMNVEV (reference sequence). The V and J ends lost 1 base and 5 bases respectively, with 9 bases between them. This CDR3 has 14 residues. The CDR3 DNA is TGTGCCAGCAGTTTATGGGCGGAGAACAATGAGCAGTTCTTC. Amino acids: CASSLWAENNEQFF.

This clonotype was counted only a few times. The DNA of the CDR3 is TGTGCCAGCAGCTTAGGACGTCGAGATACGCAGTATTTT. Its protein product is CASSLGRRDTQYF. V and J are TRBV7-2 and TRBJ2-3, with D unclear. The CDR3 contains 13 residues. In germline, CDR1 is SGHTA, CDR2 FQGNSA. V was pared by 1 base and J by 5 bases, with 7 bases between. Full variable domain (outside the CDR3, taken from reference TRBV7-2 and TRBJ2-3): GAGVSQSPSNKVTEKGKDVELRCDPISGHTALYWYRQSLGQGLEFLIYFQGNSAPDKSGLPSDRFSAERTGGSVSTLTIQRTQQEDSAVYLCASSLGRRDTQYFGPGTRLTVL.

The table lists this clonotype with a few counts. CDR3 nucleotides: TGTGCCAGCAGTGGCCTACTAGGGACTAATGAAAAACTGTTTTTT. Amino acids: CASSGLLGTNEKLFF. The chain links TRBV12-3 or TRBV12-4 to TRBJ1-4; D is uncertain. There are 15 residues in the CDR3. V was shortened by 5 bases and J by 2 bases, with 12 bases between the two germline ends.

The chain links TRBV11-1 to TRBJ2-7; 9 nucleotides align to TRBD1. The CDR3 sequence is 14 residues long. With V trimmed by 5 bases and J by 5 bases, 7 bases remained unmatched. Germline loops: CDR1 SGHAT, CDR2 FQDESV (reference sequence). The CDR3 loop is CASSPRDRAHEQYF. Here the CDR3 DNA reads TGTGCCAGCAGCCCCCGGGACAGGGCCCACGAGCAGTACTTC.

This clonotype was seen only a few times. The chain joins TRBV20-1 to TRBJ2-5; 14 bases line up with TRBD2. The junction had 15 bases not matched to a gene; V was cut back by 4 bases and J by 5 bases. Germline values: CDR1 DFQATT, CDR2 SNEGSKA (reference sequence). The CDR3 is 18 amino acids. Here the CDR3 reads CSANNGLAGGPAGETQYF. The CDR3 nucleotides are TGCAGTGCTAATAACGGACTAGCGGGGGGCCCTGCAGGGGAGACCCAGTACTTC.

This chain uses TRBV20-1 with TRBJ2-7, with 9 nucleotides matching TRBD1. Per germline, CDR1 DFQATT and CDR2 SNEGSKA (reference sequence). After removal of 7 bases from V and 0 bases from J, the junction contained 13 bases not matched to a gene. The CDR3 extends over 16 amino acids. CDR3 DNA: TGCAGTGTTCAGTCCCCAGGGACAGGGAGCTCCTACGAGCAGTACTTC. It translates to CSVQSPGTGSSYEQYF.

This clonotype was recorded many times. The chain links TRBV27 to TRBJ2-1; the D gene is possibly TRBD2 (6 bases). The CDR3 is 14 residues long. Germline CDR1 is MNHEY and CDR2 is SMNVEV (reference sequence). V gave up 4 bases and J gave up 8 bases, with 15 bases separating them. For the CDR3, the DNA is TGTGCCAGCAGTTCCGGGGGTATTAGCTATGAGCAGTTCTTC. This sequence encodes CASSSGGISYEQFF.

J is TRBJ2-3 and V is TRBV6-1, with 10 bases aligning to TRBD2. The CDR3 runs 16 residues. Germline values: CDR1 MNHNS, CDR2 SASEGT. J gave up 1 base and V 8 bases, and 9 bases lay outside the gene matches. The CDR3 protein is CASLPASGGGTDTQYF. The CDR3 nucleotides read TGTGCCAGCCTCCCGGCCAGCGGGGGGGGCACAGATACGCAGTATTTT.

This clonotype was detected ten times or more. This sequence joins TRBV10-1 and TRBJ1-5; maybe TRBD1 (6 bases). Germline V lookup: CDR1 WNHNN, CDR2 SYGVQD (reference sequence). V gave up 3 bases and J gave up 15 bases, with 15 bases separating them. The CDR3 consists of 12 residues. The CDR3 protein is CASSEDWGPGHF. In DNA form, the CDR3 reads TGCGCCAGCAGTGAAGATTGGGGGCCCGGGCATTTT.

This clonotype occurred many times. The genes are TRBV25-1 and TRBJ2-2, with TRBD1 matching over 11 bases. The length of the CDR3 is 16 residues. V trimming: 5 bases; J trimming: 7 bases; junction bases outside the gene matches: 9. From germline, CDR1 is MGHDK and CDR2 SYGVNS. CDR3 in amino acids: CASSPYGQGASGELFF. The CDR3 DNA is TGTGCCAGCAGTCCTTATGGACAGGGGGCGAGCGGGGAGCTGTTTTTT.

This clonotype was observed many times. The chain combines TRBV27 with TRBJ1-5, with a possible D match to TRBD1 (6 bases). Trimming left V 4 bases short and J 7 bases short, with 11 bases between. CDR3 length: 13 amino acids. Germline assignment: CDR1 MNHEY and CDR2 SMNVEV (reference sequence). DNA of the CDR3: TGTGCCAGCAGTTCTGGGACAAAACAGCCCCAGCATTTT. It is translated as CASSSGTKQPQHF.

V and J are TRBV3-1 and TRBJ2-2; 11 nucleotides line up with TRBD2. The V and J ends lost 2 bases and 3 bases, in that order; junction bases with no gene match: 5. The CDR3 totals 17 residues. CDR1 LGHDT and CDR2 YNNKEL come from the germline V gene (reference sequence). The CDR3 coding sequence is TGTGCCAGCAGCCAACAGACTAGCGGGGACTACACCGGGGAGCTGTTTTTT. Translating gives CASSQQTSGDYTGELFF.

This clonotype rates as medium-sized. V is TRBV9 and J is TRBJ1-1, with 9 positions matching TRBD1. Per the germline V gene, CDR1 is SGDLS and CDR2 is YYNGEE. The CDR3 covers 14 residues. After removal of 3 bases from V and 10 bases from J, the junction contained 10 bases not matched to a gene. The CDR3 nucleotides are TGTGCCAGCAGCGCACAGGGGGCGTGGGATGGAGCTTTCTTT. Residues: CASSAQGAWDGAFF.

The table lists this clonotype with many counts. This chain connects TRBV7-9 to TRBJ2-1; perhaps D is TRBD1 or TRBD2 (7 bases each). V lost 2 bases and J lost 6, with 11 bases in between. The germline gives CDR1 SEHNR, CDR2 FQNEAQ (reference sequence). CDR3 length equals 14 residues. The CDR3 DNA follows: TGTGCCAGCAGCTTATTCAGGGGGGGCAATGAGCAGTTCTTC. It translates to CASSLFRGGNEQFF.

V usage is TRBV25-1 and J usage is TRBJ2-5; the match to TRBD2 covers 13 bases. CDR3 length: 15 amino acids. The V gene end was trimmed by 5 bases and the J gene end by 5 bases; junction bases not matched to a gene: 5. From germline, CDR1 is MGHDK and CDR2 SYGVNS. CDR3 amino acids: CASSPWTSGSETQYF. The CDR3 DNA sequence: TGTGCCAGCAGTCCCTGGACTAGCGGGAGTGAGACCCAGTACTTC.

This clonotype was found a few times. The chain combines TRBV12-3 or TRBV12-4 with TRBJ1-4; D uncertain. The CDR3 runs to 15 residues. The V end lost 6 bases, the J end lost 0 bases, and 11 bases lay between the germline ends. DNA for the CDR3: TGTGCCAGCAGCCGGATGATCGCAACTAATGAAAAACTGTTTTTT. This sequence encodes CASSRMIATNEKLFF.

The sample holds a few counts of this clonotype. V usage is TRBV12-3 or TRBV12-4 and J usage is TRBJ2-1; TRBD2 matches 10 bases. Trimming at V came to 3 bases and at J to 15 bases, leaving 5 bases not matched to a gene. The CDR3 loop spans 12 amino acids. Here the CDR3 DNA reads TGTGCCAGCAGTTTGATAGCGGGGGGTAGGTTCTTC. This sequence encodes CASSLIAGGRFF.

The chain uses TRBV27 and TRBJ1-2; D is ambiguous. Germline V gene lookup returns CDR1 MNHEY and CDR2 SMNVEV (reference sequence). Trimming cost V 3 bases and J 6 bases, with 17 bases left between them. This CDR3 is built from 15 residues. The CDR3 sequence is CASSLYRPGLDGYTF. Here the CDR3 DNA reads TGTGCCAGCAGTTTGTACAGACCTGGTCTAGATGGCTACACCTTC.

There are many counts of this clonotype. The V call is TRBV19, the J call TRBJ2-3, with 11 bases fitting TRBD1. The CDR3 is made up of 16 amino acids. The ends lost 6 bases at V and 2 bases at J; junction bases unmatched: 7. CDR1 LNHDA and CDR2 SQIVND come from the germline V gene (reference sequence). CDR3 region: CASSLGQGALTDTQYF. The CDR3 DNA follows: TGTGCCAGTAGCCTAGGACAGGGGGCCCTCACAGATACGCAGTATTTT.

This clonotype was seen a handful of times. This sequence joins TRBV2 and TRBJ1-3; D possibly corresponds to TRBD1 (6 bases). CDR1 and CDR2 from the germline V gene are SNHLY and FYNNEI. This CDR3 comprises 11 residues. The V and J ends lost 10 bases and 2 bases respectively, with 6 bases between them. The CDR3 DNA follows: TGTGCCACAGGGGCTGGAAACACCATATATTTT. Protein product: CATGAGNTIYF.

This clonotype was detected only a few times. The genes are TRBV11-2 and TRBJ2-7; 9 nucleotides agree with TRBD2. Germline V gene lookup returns CDR1 SGHAT and CDR2 FQNNGV. The trim removed 5 bases at V and 2 bases at J, leaving 13 bases unmatched. The CDR3 spans 17 residues. Here the CDR3 reads CASSPQLLAGDTYEQYF. CDR3 coding DNA: TGTGCCAGCAGCCCCCAATTACTAGCGGGTGATACCTACGAGCAGTACTTC.

The chain has TRBV4-3 and TRBJ2-3; 7 bases agree with TRBD2. CDR1 is LGHNA, CDR2 YSLEER, per germline. The CDR3 has 15 residues. The V segment lost 2 bases and the J segment 0 bases; nucleotides outside the gene matches: 2. This CDR3 is CASSQSGTSTDTQYF. The CDR3 nucleotides read TGCGCCAGCAGCCAAAGCGGGACTAGCACAGATACGCAGTATTTT.

V and J are TRBV24-1 and TRBJ2-7; TRBD2 matches 8 bases. The CDR3 extends over 13 amino acids. V was pared by 11 bases and J by 1 base, with 6 bases of the junction left unmatched. CDR1 is KGHDR and CDR2 is SFDVKD in the germline V gene. CDR3 in DNA: TGTGCCATTCCTAAGCGGGAGTCCTACGAGCAGTACTTC. Amino acids: CAIPKRESYEQYF.

In this sample, this clonotype turned up many times. The chain recombines TRBV18 with TRBJ2-7, with 10 bases matching TRBD1. Germline CDR1 is KGHSH and CDR2 is LQKENI. Trimming cost V 1 base and J 3 bases; bases outside gene matches: 9. CDR3 length: 17 residues. The CDR3 spells CASSPRQTGGFGYEQYF. The DNA of the CDR3 is TGTGCCAGCTCACCACGCCAGACAGGGGGCTTTGGCTACGAGCAGTACTTC.

The V call is TRBV19, the J call TRBJ1-6, with 8 positions matching TRBD1. V lost 10 bases to trimming and J lost 8 bases; unmatched junction nucleotides: 7. CDR3 length equals 13 residues. Germline values: CDR1 LNHDA, CDR2 SQIVND (reference sequence). CDR3 coding DNA: TGTGCCAATCGACAGGGGCACGATTCACCCCTCCACTTT. Translation gives CANRQGHDSPLHF.